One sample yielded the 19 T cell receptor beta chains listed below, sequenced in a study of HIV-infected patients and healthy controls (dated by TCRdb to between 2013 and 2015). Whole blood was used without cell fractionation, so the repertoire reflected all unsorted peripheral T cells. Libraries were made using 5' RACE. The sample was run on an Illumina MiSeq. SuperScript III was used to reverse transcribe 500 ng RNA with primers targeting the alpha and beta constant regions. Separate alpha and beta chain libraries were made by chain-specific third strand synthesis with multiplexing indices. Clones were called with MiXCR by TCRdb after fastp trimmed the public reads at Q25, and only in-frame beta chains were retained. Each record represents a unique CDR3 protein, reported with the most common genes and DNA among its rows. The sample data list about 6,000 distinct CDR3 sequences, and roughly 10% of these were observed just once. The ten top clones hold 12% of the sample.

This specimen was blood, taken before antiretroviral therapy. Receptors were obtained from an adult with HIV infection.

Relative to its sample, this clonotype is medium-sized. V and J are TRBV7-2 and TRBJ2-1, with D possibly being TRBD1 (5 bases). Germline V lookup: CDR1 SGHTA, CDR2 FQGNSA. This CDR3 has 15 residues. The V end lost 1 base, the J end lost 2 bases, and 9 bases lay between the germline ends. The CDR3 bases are TGTGCCAGCAGCTTAGTAGACAGTGCCTACAATGAGCAGTTCTTC. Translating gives CASSLVDSAYNEQFF.

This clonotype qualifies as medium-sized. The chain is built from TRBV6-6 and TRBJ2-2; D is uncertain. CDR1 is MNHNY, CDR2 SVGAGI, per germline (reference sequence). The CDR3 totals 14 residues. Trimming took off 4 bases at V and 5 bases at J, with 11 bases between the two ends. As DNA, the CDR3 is TGTGCCAGCAGTTCCGCCGAAGCTACCGGGGAGCTGTTTTTT. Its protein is CASSSAEATGELFF.

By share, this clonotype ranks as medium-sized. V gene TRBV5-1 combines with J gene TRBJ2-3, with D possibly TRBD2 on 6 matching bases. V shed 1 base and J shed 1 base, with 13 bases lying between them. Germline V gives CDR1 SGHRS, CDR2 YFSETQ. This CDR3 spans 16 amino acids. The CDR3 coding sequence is TGCGCCAGCAGCTTGTGGCCGGGAGCCCGCACAGATACGCAGTATTTT. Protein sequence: CASSLWPGARTDTQYF.

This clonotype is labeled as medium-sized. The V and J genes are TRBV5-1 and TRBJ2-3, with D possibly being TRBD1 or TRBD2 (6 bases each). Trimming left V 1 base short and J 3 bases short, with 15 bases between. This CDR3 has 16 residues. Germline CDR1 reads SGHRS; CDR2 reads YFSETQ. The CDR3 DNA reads TGCGCCAGCAGCTTGACAGGGCCCAGCGGGACAGATACGCAGTATTTT. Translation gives CASSLTGPSGTDTQYF.

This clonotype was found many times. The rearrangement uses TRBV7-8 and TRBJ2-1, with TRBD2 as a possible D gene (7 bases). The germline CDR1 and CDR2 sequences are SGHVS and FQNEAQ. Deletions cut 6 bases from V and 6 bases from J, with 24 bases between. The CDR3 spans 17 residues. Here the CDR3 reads CASSLGGGTLTLNEQFF. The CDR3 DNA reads TGTGCCAGCAGTCTAGGGGGGGGGACACTTACCCTCAATGAGCAGTTCTTC. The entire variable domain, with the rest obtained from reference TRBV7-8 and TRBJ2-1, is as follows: GAGVSQSPRYKVAKRGQDVALRCDPISGHVSLFWYQQALGQGPEFLTYFQNEAQLDKSGLPSDRFFAERPEGSVSTLKIQRTQQEDSAVYLCASSLGGGTLTLNEQFFGPGTRLTVL.

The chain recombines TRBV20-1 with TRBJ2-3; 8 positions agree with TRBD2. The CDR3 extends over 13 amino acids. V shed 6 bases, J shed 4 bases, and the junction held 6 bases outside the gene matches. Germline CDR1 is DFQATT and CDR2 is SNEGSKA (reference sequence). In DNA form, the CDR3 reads TGCAGTGCCTACCTAGCGGGCCCAGATACGCAGTATTTT. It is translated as CSAYLAGPDTQYF.

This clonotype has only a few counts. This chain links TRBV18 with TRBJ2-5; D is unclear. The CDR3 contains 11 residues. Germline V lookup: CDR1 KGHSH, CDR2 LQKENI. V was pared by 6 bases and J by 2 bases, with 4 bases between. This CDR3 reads CASSRQETQYF. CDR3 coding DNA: TGTGCCAGCTCTAGACAAGAGACCCAGTACTTC.

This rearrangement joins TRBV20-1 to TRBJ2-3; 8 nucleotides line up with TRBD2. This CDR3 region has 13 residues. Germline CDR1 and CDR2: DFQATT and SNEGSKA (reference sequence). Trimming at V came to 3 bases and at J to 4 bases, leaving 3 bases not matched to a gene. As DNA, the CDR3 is TGCAGTGCTAGCAAGACTAGCGCAGATACGCAGTATTTT. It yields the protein CSASKTSADTQYF.

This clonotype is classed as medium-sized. In nucleotides, the CDR3 is TGTGCCACTAAGGGGGGGTTTGGTGACACTGAAGCTTTCTTT. As protein: CATKGGFGDTEAFF. The chain links TRBV6-2 or TRBV6-3 to TRBJ1-1; D might be TRBD1 (6 bases). In germline, CDR1 is MNHEY, CDR2 SVGEGT. This CDR3 comprises 14 residues. The V and J ends lost 10 bases and 3 bases respectively, with 18 bases between them.

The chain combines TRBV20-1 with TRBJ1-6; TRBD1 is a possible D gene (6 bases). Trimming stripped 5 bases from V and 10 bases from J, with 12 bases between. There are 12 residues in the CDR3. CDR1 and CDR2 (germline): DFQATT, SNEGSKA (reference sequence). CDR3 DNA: TGCAGTGCTTTGGACAGTGAATCACCCCTCCACTTT. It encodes CSALDSESPLHF.

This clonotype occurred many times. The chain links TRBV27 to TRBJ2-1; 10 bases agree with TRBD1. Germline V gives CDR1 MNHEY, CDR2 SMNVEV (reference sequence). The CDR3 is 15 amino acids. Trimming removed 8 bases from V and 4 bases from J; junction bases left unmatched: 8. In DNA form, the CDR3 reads TGTGCCAGCTGTCTCCCGGGACAGGGGTACAATGAGCAGTTCTTC. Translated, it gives CASCLPGQGYNEQFF.

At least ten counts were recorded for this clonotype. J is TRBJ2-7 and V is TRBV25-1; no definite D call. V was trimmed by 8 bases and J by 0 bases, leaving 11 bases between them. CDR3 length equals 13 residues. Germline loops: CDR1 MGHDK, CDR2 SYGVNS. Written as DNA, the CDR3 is TGTGCCAGCCGCGTGGGCAGCTCCTACGAGCAGTACTTC. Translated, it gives CASRVGSSYEQYF.

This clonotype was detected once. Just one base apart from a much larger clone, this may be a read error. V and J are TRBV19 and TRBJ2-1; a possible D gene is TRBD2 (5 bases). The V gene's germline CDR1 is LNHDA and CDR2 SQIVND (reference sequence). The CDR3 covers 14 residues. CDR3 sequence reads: CASMMGSSNNEQFF. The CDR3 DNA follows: TGTGCCAGTATGATGGGGAGCTCCAACAATGAGCAGTTCTTC.

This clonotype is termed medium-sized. This CDR3 reads CASSLIPGENYGYTF. CDR3 sequence (DNA): TGTGCCAGCAGCTTAATCCCGGGGGAAAACTATGGCTACACCTTC. The rearrangement uses TRBV13 and TRBJ1-2, with D maybe TRBD1 (5 bases). The germline V gene has CDR1 PRHDT and CDR2 FYEKMQ (reference sequence). The V end lost 2 bases, the J end lost 2 bases, and 12 bases lay between the germline ends. The CDR3 spans 15 residues.

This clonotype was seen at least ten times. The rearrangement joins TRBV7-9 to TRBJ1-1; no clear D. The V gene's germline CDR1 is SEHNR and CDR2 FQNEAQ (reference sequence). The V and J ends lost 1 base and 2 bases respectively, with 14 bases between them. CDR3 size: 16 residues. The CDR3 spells CASSLVAGFFNTEAFF. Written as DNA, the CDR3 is TGTGCCAGCAGCTTAGTCGCGGGGTTTTTTAACACTGAAGCTTTCTTT.

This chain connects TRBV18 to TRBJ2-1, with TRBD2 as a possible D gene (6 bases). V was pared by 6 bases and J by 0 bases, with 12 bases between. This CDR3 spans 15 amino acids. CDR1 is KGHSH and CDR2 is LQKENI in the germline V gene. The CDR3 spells CASSGLLSSYNEQFF. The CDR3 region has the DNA TGTGCCAGCTCCGGACTACTAAGCTCCTACAATGAGCAGTTCTTC.

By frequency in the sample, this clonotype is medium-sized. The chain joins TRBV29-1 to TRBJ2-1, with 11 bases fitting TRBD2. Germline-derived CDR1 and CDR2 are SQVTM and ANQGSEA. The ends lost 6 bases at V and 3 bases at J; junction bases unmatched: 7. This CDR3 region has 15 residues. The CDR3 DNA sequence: TGCAGCGTGCCACCGGGACTAGCGGTCTACAATGAGCAGTTCTTC. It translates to CSVPPGLAVYNEQFF.

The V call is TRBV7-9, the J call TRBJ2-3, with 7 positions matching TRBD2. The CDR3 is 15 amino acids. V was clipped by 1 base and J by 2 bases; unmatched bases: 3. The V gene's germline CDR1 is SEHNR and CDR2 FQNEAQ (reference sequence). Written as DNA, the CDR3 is TGTGCCAGCAGCTTAGTGGCGGGGGACACAGATACGCAGTATTTT. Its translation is CASSLVAGDTDTQYF.

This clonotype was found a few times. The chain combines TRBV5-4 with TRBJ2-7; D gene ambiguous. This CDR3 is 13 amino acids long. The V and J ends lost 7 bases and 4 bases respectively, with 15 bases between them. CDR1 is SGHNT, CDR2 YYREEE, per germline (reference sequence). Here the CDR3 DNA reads TGTGCCAGCTGTCCAAACGGTGGGTACGAGCAGTACTTC. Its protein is CASCPNGGYEQYF.